This T cell receptor beta chain is from a study of blood T cell repertoires in COVID-19. Overall study: The origin of the acute and convalescent COVID-19 samples was the United States, Italy and Spain. Nucleic acid was either cDNA or gDNA, and it came from T cells, B-cell-depleted T cells, or PBMCs.

The CDR3 is 13 residues long. Germline CDR1 is MNHEY and CDR2 is SMNVEV (reference sequence). Trimming took off 4 bases at V and 0 bases at J, with 6 bases between the two ends. In the authors' methods: How many nucleated cells were present was estimated from reference gene primer amplification. This table comes from immunoSEQ multiplex PCR, and its TCRdb copy is limited to in-frame clones, with some not included. Clone size and V and J calls were adopted from that table, with D and trimming inferred from the DNA. Of about 280,000 clones detected, 80% to 90% appear once; the ten largest clones hold 8.5% to 9.5%. Details on this clone: This specimen includes other DNA sequences encoding the same CDR3.

The source is a woman aged 45-59 years who had recovered from COVID-19. V gene TRBV27 combines with J gene TRBJ1-1; D perhaps matches TRBD1 (6 bases). Sequenced sample: peripheral blood. CDR3 bases: TGTGCCAGCAGTTACAGGGTGAACACTGAAGCTTTCTTT. Protein sequence: CASSYRVNTEAFF.